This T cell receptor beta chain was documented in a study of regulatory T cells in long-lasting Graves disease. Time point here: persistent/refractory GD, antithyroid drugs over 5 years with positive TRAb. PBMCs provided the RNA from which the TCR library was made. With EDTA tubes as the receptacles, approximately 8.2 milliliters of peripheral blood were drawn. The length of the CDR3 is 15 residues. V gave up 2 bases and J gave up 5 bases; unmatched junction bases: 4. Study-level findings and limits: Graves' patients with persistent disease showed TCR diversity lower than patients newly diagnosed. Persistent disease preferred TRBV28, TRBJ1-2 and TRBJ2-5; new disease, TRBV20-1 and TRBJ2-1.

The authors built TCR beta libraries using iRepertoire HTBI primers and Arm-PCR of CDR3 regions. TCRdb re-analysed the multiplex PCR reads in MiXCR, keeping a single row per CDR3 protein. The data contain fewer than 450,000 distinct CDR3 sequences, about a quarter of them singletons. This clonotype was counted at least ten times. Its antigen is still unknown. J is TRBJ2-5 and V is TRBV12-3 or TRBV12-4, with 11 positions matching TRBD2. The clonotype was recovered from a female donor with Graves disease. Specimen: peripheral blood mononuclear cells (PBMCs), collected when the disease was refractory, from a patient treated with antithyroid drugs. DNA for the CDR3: TGTGCCAGCAGTTTACTCTCTAGCGGGAGGGAGACCCAGTACTTC. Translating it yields CASSLLSSGRETQYF.